This TCR beta chain was sequenced during a study of T cell changes during pregnancy in multiple sclerosis. Method: immunoSEQ multiplex PCR; TCRdb's copy keeps in-frame clones and lacks some. The table includes tens of thousands of clones, nearly 95% detected once. This specimen was peripheral blood, taken in the second trimester of pregnancy. The receptor was isolated from a female donor in good health, enrolled as a control in a pregnancy study.

The CDR3 region has the DNA TGCGCCAGCAGCTTGTGGGCTGGAACTGAAGCTTTCTTT. It translates to CASSLWAGTEAFF. The rearrangement links TRBV5-1 to TRBJ1-1; D gene uncertain. Trimming cost V 1 base and J 5 bases, with 9 bases left between them. The CDR3 totals 13 residues. CDR1 SGHRS and CDR2 YFSETQ come from the germline V gene.